The 27 T cell receptor beta chains listed next were all sequenced from one sample in a study of shared clonotypes between healthy human individuals. Sequenced by immunoSEQ multiplex PCR; TCRdb stores in-frame clones only, minus some. Altogether around 1.6 million clones are present, 95% to 99% being singletons, with the ten largest covering 0.4% to 0.55%. The sequencing input was naive CD4+ T cells sorted from blood. Subset noted: CD45RA+ positively selected. Receptor source: a man in his thirties or forties in good health.

This chain links TRBV11-3 with TRBJ2-5; D might be TRBD1 (5 bases). CDR3 length: 13 amino acids. The V gene's germline CDR1 is SGHNT and CDR2 YENEEA. The V and J ends lost 5 bases and 3 bases respectively, with 10 bases between them. CDR3: CASSPGLEETQYF. The DNA of the CDR3 is TGTGCCAGCAGCCCAGGGTTAGAAGAGACCCAGTACTTC.

The CDR3 spells CAWRLGRLTYEQYF. CDR3 nucleotides: TGTGCCTGGAGGCTCGGGCGGTTGACCTACGAGCAGTACTTC. The V call is TRBV30, the J call TRBJ2-7, with D unclear. Germline-derived CDR1 and CDR2 are GTSNPN and SVGIG (reference sequence). The CDR3 extends over 14 amino acids. The germline V and J ends were trimmed by 3 bases and 2 bases, with 14 bases remaining between them.

This chain uses TRBV28 with TRBJ2-5; 7 positions match TRBD2. The CDR3 totals 14 residues. CDR1 is MDHEN and CDR2 is SYDVKM in the germline V gene. J was trimmed by 2 bases and V by 9 bases; bases with no gene match: 9. As DNA, the CDR3 is TGTGCCAGTGCGGTCTCGGGGGGTCAAGAGACCCAGTACTTC. Residues: CASAVSGGQETQYF.

V is TRBV11-2 and J is TRBJ1-1; TRBD1 matches at 8 bases. Trimming cost V 5 bases and J 1 base; bases outside gene matches: 12. The CDR3 consists of 17 residues. Germline V gene lookup returns CDR1 SGHAT and CDR2 FQNNGV. CDR3 DNA: TGTGCCAGCAGCATAGTCCTCGGACAGGGTTCGAACACTGAAGCTTTCTTT. Translation gives CASSIVLGQGSNTEAFF. The full variable domain, in which reference TRBV11-2 and TRBJ1-1 provide the parts outside the CDR3, is EAGVAQSPRYKIIEKRQSVAFWCNPISGHATLYWYQQILGQGPKLLIQFQNNGVVDDSQLPKDRFSAERLKGVDSTLKIQPAKLEDSAVYLCASSIVLGQGSNTEAFFGQGTRLTVV.

Concerning this clone itself: Other DNA variants within this sample encode the same CDR3. The chain couples TRBV7-9 to TRBJ2-1; D call uncertain. The CDR3 totals 13 residues. Trimming took 4 bases from V and 4 from J, leaving 8 bases between them. The germline CDR1 and CDR2 sequences are SEHNR and FQNEAQ (reference sequence). The CDR3 reads CASSSNSYNEQFF. DNA for the CDR3: TGTGCCAGCAGCTCAAACAGTTACAATGAGCAGTTCTTC.

V usage is TRBV15 and J usage is TRBJ2-7, with TRBD2 matching over 8 bases. Losses at the gene ends were 0 bases for V and 0 bases for J; bases not matched to a gene: 7. The V gene's germline CDR1 is LNHNV and CDR2 YYDKDF (reference sequence). The CDR3 is 17 amino acids. For the CDR3, the DNA is TGTGCCACCAGCAGAGATTATCCCAGCGGGAGCTCCTACGAGCAGTACTTC. Its translation: CATSRDYPSGSSYEQYF. Full variable domain (missing parts from reference TRBV15 and TRBJ2-7): DAMVIQNPRYQVTQFGKPVTLSCSQTLNHNVMYWYQQKSSQAPKLLFHYYDKDFNNEADTPDNFQSRRPNTSFCFLDIRSPGLGDTAMYLCATSRDYPSGSSYEQYFGPGTRLTVT.

This chain's CDR3 is CASSPRTAAGGTEAFF. In nucleotides, the CDR3 is TGTGCCAGCAGTCCCCGTACGGCAGCCGGGGGTACTGAAGCTTTCTTT. This sequence joins TRBV28 and TRBJ1-1, with D maybe TRBD1 (5 bases). Germline values: CDR1 MDHEN, CDR2 SYDVKM. The CDR3 is made up of 16 amino acids. V was cut by 5 bases and J by 5 bases, with 21 bases left in between.

CDR3 DNA: TGTGCCAGCAGGGTAGCGGGGGGCACAGATACGCAGTATTTT. Its translation is CASRVAGGTDTQYF. The rearrangement uses TRBV2 and TRBJ2-3; 9 bases are shared with TRBD2. After removal of 6 bases from V and 1 base from J, the junction contained 2 bases not matched to a gene. Germline loops: CDR1 SNHLY, CDR2 FYNNEI. The CDR3 has 14 residues. The complete variable domain, with remaining parts taken from reference TRBV2 and TRBJ2-3, reads EPEVTQTPSHQVTQMGQEVILRCVPISNHLYFYWYRQILGQKVEFLVSFYNNEISEKSEIFDDQFSVERPDGSNFTLKIRSTKLEDSAMYFCASRVAGGTDTQYFGPGTRLTVL.

V usage is TRBV5-1 and J usage is TRBJ2-1; the match to TRBD2 covers 11 bases. CDR3 length: 18 amino acids. Germline CDR1 is SGHRS and CDR2 is YFSETQ. V lost 2 bases and J lost 7; bases outside the gene matches: 14. In DNA, the CDR3 is TGCGCCAGCAGCTTTCTAGCGGGAGGACTAATCGCGATGAATGAGCAGTTCTTC. Amino acid sequence: CASSFLAGGLIAMNEQFF.

V is TRBV21-1 and J is TRBJ2-7; TRBD1 reflects the table's D call only, with no check against the DNA. TRBV21-1 represents a pseudogene. The CDR3 is 15 amino acids. The CDR3 DNA is TGTGCCAGCAGCCCCCCCGGGACAGGGGCCTACGAGCAGTACTTC. Amino acids: CASSPPGTGAYEQYF.

V is TRBV5-1 and J is TRBJ2-1; 12 bases agree with TRBD2. This CDR3 is 21 amino acids long. The V gene's germline CDR1 is SGHRS and CDR2 YFSETQ. V lost 0 bases and J lost 9; bases outside the gene matches: 22. CDR3 sequence: CASSLARDKQGRTSGIGEQFF. In DNA form, the CDR3 reads TGCGCCAGCAGCTTGGCGAGGGACAAACAGGGCAGGACTAGCGGGATCGGTGAGCAGTTCTTC.

V gene TRBV5-1 combines with J gene TRBJ2-7, with 9 bases aligning to TRBD1. The CDR3 extends over 15 amino acids. V was pared by 5 bases and J by 4 bases, with 10 bases of the junction left unmatched. CDR1 and CDR2 (germline): SGHRS, YFSETQ. CDR3 in DNA: TGCGCCAGCAGTAAACCGACAGGGGGTGGTTACGAGCAGTACTTC. Residues: CASSKPTGGGYEQYF.

The chain carries TRBV7-6 and TRBJ2-5, with unresolved D. V was cut by 2 bases and J by 2 bases, with 15 bases left in between. Germline CDR1 and CDR2: SGHVS and FNYEAQ. This CDR3 is built from 16 residues. The CDR3 nucleotides read TGTGCCAGCAGCTTACGTATCGTTAACCAACAAGAGACCCAGTACTTC. Protein sequence: CASSLRIVNQQETQYF.

In its sample, this clone was seen once. V is TRBV10-1 and J is TRBJ2-2, with D possibly being TRBD2 (5 bases). Deletions cut 6 bases from V and 2 bases from J, with 10 bases between. This CDR3 spans 14 amino acids. Germline CDR1 and CDR2: WNHNN and SYGVQD (reference sequence). The CDR3 is CASRELENTGELFF. The CDR3 coding sequence is TGCGCCAGCAGGGAACTAGAAAACACCGGGGAGCTGTTTTTT.

The chain carries TRBV9 and TRBJ2-5, with D possibly being TRBD2 (6 bases). The V gene lost 0 bases and the J gene lost 0 bases, with 9 bases spanning the gap. The CDR3 has 15 residues. The V gene's germline CDR1 is SGDLS and CDR2 YYNGEE. CDR3 DNA: TGTGCCAGCAGCGTAGAGGCGGGGAACCAAGAGACCCAGTACTTC. It yields the protein CASSVEAGNQETQYF.

This clone was recorded only once. CDR3 protein: CASSKSQTGAEQQYF. CDR3 nucleotides: TGTGCCAGCAGCAAATCCCAGACAGGGGCGGAGCAGCAGTACTTC. This rearrangement joins TRBV21-1 to TRBJ2-7; the table assigns TRBD1, which was not confirmed against the DNA. TRBV21-1 constitutes a pseudogene. The CDR3 length is 15 residues.

This chain uses TRBV19 with TRBJ1-5; D is ambiguous. Germline values: CDR1 LNHDA, CDR2 SQIVND (reference sequence). V lost 8 bases and J lost 4, with 9 bases in between. The CDR3 contains 12 residues. The CDR3 DNA follows: TGTGCCAGTCAGCAGGCTAATCAGCCCCAGCATTTT. Its protein is CASQQANQPQHF.

A single count supports this clone. This chain uses TRBV5-1 with TRBJ2-2; TRBD1 agrees at 8 bases. V lost 0 bases, J lost 4 bases, and 5 bases stayed unmatched. This CDR3 is built from 16 residues. Germline V CDR1 and CDR2: SGHRS, YFSETQ. The CDR3 DNA reads as TGCGCCAGCAGCTTGGCGGCAGGGGGCGGCACCGGGGAGCTGTTTTTT. This encodes CASSLAAGGGTGELFF.

The chain joins TRBV5-1 to TRBJ2-1; maybe TRBD2 (6 bases). Germline assignment: CDR1 SGHRS and CDR2 YFSETQ. The CDR3 is made up of 12 amino acids. V was pared by 2 bases and J by 9 bases, with 9 bases between. CDR3 loop: CASSFPGGEQFF. CDR3 nucleotide sequence: TGCGCCAGCAGCTTCCCCGGGGGTGAGCAGTTCTTC.

The gene calls are TRBV9 and TRBJ2-5, with D tentatively TRBD2 (5 bases). The CDR3 covers 13 residues. Germline V gene lookup returns CDR1 SGDLS and CDR2 YYNGEE. Trimming took off 0 bases at V and 7 bases at J, with 10 bases between the two ends. The CDR3 spells CASSVDLGGTQYF. The CDR3, as DNA: TGTGCCAGCAGCGTAGATTTAGGAGGGACCCAGTACTTC.

V gene TRBV9 combines with J gene TRBJ2-2, with 10 nucleotides matching TRBD2. The V and J ends lost 0 bases and 5 bases, in that order; junction bases with no gene match: 4. This CDR3 has 16 residues. Germline assignment: CDR1 SGDLS and CDR2 YYNGEE. The CDR3 DNA sequence: TGTGCCAGCAGCGTAGGGCCAGCGGGAGGGACCGGGGAGCTGTTTTTT. It codes for CASSVGPAGGTGELFF.

Remarks on this clone: The sample carries other DNA sequences with the same CDR3. This chain connects TRBV19 to TRBJ1-5; 7 bases are shared with TRBD1. CDR1 is LNHDA, CDR2 SQIVND, per germline (reference sequence). The CDR3 is made up of 13 amino acids. V shed 4 bases and J 5 bases; nucleotides not matched to a gene: 2. Here the CDR3 DNA reads TGTGCCAGTAGTACGACAGGGCATCAGCCCCAGCATTTT. Encoded protein: CASSTTGHQPQHF.

This chain uses TRBV30 with TRBJ2-7, with unresolved D. The CDR3 covers 14 residues. Germline values: CDR1 GTSNPN, CDR2 SVGIG (reference sequence). V dropped 0 bases and J dropped 5 bases, with 14 bases sitting between them. CDR3 protein: CAWSVRPRNHEQYF. As DNA, the CDR3 is TGTGCCTGGAGTGTACGTCCTCGGAACCACGAGCAGTACTTC.

V is TRBV27 and J is TRBJ1-5; D unclear. Germline V gene sequence: CDR1 MNHEY, CDR2 SMNVEV (reference sequence). V gave up 8 bases and J gave up 3 bases, with 23 bases separating them. This CDR3 is built from 17 residues. CDR3 nucleotides: TGTGCCAGCTCGGAATGGAACAGTGGACGGATCAATCAGCCCCAGCATTTT. Translation gives CASSEWNSGRINQPQHF.

J is TRBJ2-7 and V is TRBV25-1; D might be TRBD2 (5 bases). Germline CDR1 reads MGHDK; CDR2 reads SYGVNS. The CDR3 covers 15 residues. V was trimmed by 4 bases and J by 1 base, leaving 14 bases between them. CDR3 protein: CASSATGIPSYEQYF. CDR3 sequence (DNA): TGTGCCAGCAGTGCGACCGGGATTCCATCCTACGAGCAGTACTTC.

This chain joins TRBV18 and TRBJ2-3; 14 nucleotides match TRBD2. Losses at the gene ends were 3 bases for V and 3 bases for J; bases not matched to a gene: 5. CDR3 length: 17 residues. Germline V gene sequence: CDR1 KGHSH, CDR2 LQKENI. The CDR3 DNA reads TGTGCCAGCTCACCGACTAGCGGGAGGGCCATGACAGATACGCAGTATTTT. Protein sequence: CASSPTSGRAMTDTQYF.

The rearrangement joins TRBV27 to TRBJ2-5, with 7 bases fitting TRBD2. Germline values: CDR1 MNHEY, CDR2 SMNVEV (reference sequence). V trimming: 4 bases; J trimming: 7 bases; junction bases outside the gene matches: 3. This CDR3 has 12 amino acids. This chain's CDR3 is CASSSGLGTQYF. The CDR3 DNA sequence: TGTGCCAGCAGTTCCGGACTAGGGACCCAGTACTTC.